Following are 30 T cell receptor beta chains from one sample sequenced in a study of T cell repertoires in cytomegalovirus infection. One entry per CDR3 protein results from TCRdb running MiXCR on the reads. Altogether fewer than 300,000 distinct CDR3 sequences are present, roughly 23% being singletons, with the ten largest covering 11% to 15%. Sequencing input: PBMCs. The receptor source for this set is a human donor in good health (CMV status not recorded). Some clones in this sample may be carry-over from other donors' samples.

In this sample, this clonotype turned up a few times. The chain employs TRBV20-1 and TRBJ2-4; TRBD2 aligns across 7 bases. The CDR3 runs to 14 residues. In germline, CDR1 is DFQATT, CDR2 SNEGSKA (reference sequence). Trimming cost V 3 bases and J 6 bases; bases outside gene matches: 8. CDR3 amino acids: CSARSPGGRNIQYF. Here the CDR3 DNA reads TGCAGTGCTAGGTCTCCGGGAGGCAGAAACATTCAGTACTTC.

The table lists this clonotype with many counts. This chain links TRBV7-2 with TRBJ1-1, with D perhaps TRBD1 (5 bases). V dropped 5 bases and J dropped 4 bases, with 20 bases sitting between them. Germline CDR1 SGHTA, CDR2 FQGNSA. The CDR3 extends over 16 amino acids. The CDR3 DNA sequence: TGTGCCAGCAGCCCCGACGTGGGGCGGCGGGGCACTGAAGCTTTCTTT. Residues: CASSPDVGRRGTEAFF.

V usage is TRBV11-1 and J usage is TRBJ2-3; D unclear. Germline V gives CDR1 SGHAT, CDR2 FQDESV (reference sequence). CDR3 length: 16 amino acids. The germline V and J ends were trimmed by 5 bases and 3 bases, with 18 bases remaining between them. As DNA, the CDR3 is TGTGCCAGCAGCCCAACTTACAGTGATGGGACAGATACGCAGTATTTT. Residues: CASSPTYSDGTDTQYF.

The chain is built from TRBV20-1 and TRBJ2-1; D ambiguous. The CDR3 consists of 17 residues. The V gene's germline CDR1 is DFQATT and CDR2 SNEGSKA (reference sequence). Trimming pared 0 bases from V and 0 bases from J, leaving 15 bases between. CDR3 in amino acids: CSARDNIAVSSYNEQFF. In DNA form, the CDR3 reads TGCAGTGCTAGAGATAATATCGCTGTAAGCTCCTACAATGAGCAGTTCTTC.

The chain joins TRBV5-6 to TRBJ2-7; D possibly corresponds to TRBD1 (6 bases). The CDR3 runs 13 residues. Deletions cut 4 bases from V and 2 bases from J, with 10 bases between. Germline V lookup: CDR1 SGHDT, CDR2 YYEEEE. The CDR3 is CASSGPGAYEQYF. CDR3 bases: TGTGCCAGCAGCGGGCCAGGGGCCTACGAGCAGTACTTC.

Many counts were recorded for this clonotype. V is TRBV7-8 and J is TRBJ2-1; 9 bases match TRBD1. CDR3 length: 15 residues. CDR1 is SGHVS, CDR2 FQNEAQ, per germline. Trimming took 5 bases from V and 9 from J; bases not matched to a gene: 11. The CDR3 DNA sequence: TGTGCCAGCAGCACGGGGACAGGGACCCCTCGTGAGCAGTTCTTC. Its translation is CASSTGTGTPREQFF.

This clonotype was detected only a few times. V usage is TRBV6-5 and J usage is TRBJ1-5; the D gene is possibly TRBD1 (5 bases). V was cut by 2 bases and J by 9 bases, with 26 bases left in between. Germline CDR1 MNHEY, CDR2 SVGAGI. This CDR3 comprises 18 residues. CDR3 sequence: CASSYTGEFRPLHTPQHF. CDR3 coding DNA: TGTGCCAGCAGTTACACGGGGGAATTCCGGCCTCTTCATACGCCCCAGCATTTT.

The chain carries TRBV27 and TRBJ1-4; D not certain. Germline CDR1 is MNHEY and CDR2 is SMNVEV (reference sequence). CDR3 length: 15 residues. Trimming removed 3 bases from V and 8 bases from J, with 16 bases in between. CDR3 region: CASSFFAIKDEKLFF. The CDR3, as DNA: TGTGCCAGCAGTTTCTTTGCGATCAAGGACGAAAAACTGTTTTTT.

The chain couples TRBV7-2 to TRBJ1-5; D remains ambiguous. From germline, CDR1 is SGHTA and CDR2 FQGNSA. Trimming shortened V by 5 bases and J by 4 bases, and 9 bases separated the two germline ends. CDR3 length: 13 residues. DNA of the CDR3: TGTGCCAGCAGCCTCTTACAGAATCAGCCCCAGCATTTT. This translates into CASSLLQNQPQHF.

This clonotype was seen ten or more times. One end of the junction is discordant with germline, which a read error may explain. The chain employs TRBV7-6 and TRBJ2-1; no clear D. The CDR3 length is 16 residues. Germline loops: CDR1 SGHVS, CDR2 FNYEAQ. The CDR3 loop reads CASSSRLGFSYNEQFF. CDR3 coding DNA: TGTGCTAGCAGCTCCAGACTCGGGTTCTCCTACAATGAGCAGTTCTTC.

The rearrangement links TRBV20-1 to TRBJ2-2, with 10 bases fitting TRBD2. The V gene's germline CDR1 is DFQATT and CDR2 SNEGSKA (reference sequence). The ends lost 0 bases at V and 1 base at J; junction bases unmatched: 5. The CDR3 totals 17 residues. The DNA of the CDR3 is TGCAGTGCTAGAGATCAGCTAGCGGGAGTGAACACCGGGGAGCTGTTTTTT. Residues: CSARDQLAGVNTGELFF.

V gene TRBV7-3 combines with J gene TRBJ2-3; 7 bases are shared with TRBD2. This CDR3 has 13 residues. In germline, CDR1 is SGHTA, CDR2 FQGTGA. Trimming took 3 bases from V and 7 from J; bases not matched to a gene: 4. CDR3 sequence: CASSFHGRNTQYF. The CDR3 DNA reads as TGTGCCAGCAGCTTCCACGGGAGGAATACGCAGTATTTT.

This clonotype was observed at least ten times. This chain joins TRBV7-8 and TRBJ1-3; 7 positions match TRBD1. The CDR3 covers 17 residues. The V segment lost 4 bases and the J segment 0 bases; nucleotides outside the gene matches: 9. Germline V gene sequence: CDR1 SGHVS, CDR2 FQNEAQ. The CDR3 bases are TGTGCCAGCAGCTCATATTCGGGACAGCACTCTGGAAACACCATATATTTT. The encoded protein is CASSSYSGQHSGNTIYF. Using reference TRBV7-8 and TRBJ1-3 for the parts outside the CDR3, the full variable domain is GAGVSQSPRYKVAKRGQDVALRCDPISGHVSLFWYQQALGQGPEFLTYFQNEAQLDKSGLPSDRFFAERPEGSVSTLKIQRTQQEDSAVYLCASSSYSGQHSGNTIYFGEGSWLTVV.

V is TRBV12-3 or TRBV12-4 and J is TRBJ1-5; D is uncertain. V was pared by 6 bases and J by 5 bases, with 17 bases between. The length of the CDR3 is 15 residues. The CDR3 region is CASRRRAADDQPQHF. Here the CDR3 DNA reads TGTGCCAGCAGAAGAAGGGCGGCAGATGATCAGCCCCAGCATTTT.

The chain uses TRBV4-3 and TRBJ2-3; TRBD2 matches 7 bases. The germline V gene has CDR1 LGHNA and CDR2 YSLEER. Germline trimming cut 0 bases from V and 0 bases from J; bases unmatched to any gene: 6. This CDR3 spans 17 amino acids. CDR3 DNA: TGCGCCAGCAGCCAAGATCGGGACTACCAAAGCACAGATACGCAGTATTTT. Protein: CASSQDRDYQSTDTQYF.

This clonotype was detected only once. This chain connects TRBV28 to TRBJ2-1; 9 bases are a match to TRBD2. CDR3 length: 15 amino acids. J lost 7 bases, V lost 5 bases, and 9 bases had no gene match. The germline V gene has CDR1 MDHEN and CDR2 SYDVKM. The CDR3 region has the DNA TGTGCCAGCAGTGCCCCGGGACTAGCAAAGAATGAGCAGTTCTTC. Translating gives CASSAPGLAKNEQFF.

The CDR3 DNA is TGTGCCAGTAGTACTTTGTACAGCCTCTCCGAGCAGTACTTC. Translation gives CASSTLYSLSEQYF. The chain joins TRBV19 to TRBJ2-7; D is uncertain. The germline V gene has CDR1 LNHDA and CDR2 SQIVND (reference sequence). The CDR3 has 14 residues. Deletions cut 4 bases from V and 6 bases from J, with 16 bases between.

The CDR3 region is CASSLGTSGRGEQYF. In DNA, the CDR3 is TGTGCCAGCAGTCTCGGGACTAGCGGGAGGGGTGAGCAGTACTTC. The chain joins TRBV28 to TRBJ2-7; TRBD2 matches 16 bases. This CDR3 is built from 15 residues. Germline CDR1 MDHEN, CDR2 SYDVKM. The V gene end was trimmed by 5 bases and the J gene end by 7 bases; junction bases not matched to a gene: 5.

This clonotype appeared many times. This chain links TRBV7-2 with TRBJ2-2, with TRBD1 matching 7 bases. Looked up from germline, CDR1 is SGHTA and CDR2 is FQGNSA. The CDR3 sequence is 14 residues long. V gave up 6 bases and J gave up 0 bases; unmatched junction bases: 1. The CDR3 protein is CASRGQANTGELFF. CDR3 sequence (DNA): TGTGCCAGCAGAGGACAGGCGAACACCGGGGAGCTGTTTTTT.

The CDR3 spells CSVDGTPSDTIYF. In DNA form, the CDR3 reads TGCAGCGTGGACGGGACCCCTTCGGACACCATATATTTT. The chain links TRBV29-1 to TRBJ1-3; possible D gene TRBD1, 5 bases. V lost 6 bases, J lost 8 bases, and 17 bases lay in between. CDR3 length: 13 residues. Germline V gene lookup returns CDR1 SQVTM and CDR2 ANQGSEA. Complete variable domain (other parts from reference TRBV29-1 and TRBJ1-3): SAVISQKPSRDICQRGTSLTIQCQVDSQVTMMFWYRQQPGQSLTLIATANQGSEATYESGFVIDKFPISRPNLTFSTLTVSNMSPEDSSIYLCSVDGTPSDTIYFGEGSWLTVV.

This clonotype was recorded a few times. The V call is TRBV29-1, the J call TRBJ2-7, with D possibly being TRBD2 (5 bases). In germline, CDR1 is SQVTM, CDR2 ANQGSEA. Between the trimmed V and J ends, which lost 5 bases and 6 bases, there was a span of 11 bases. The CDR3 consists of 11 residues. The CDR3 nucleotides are TGCAGCGTTCAGCTAGCCCTCGAGCAGTACTTC. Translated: CSVQLALEQYF.

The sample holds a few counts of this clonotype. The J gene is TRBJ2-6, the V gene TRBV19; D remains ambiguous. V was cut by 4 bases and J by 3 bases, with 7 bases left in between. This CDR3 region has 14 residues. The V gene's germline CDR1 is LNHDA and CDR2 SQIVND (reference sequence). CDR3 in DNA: TGTGCCAGTAGTACAACGATTGGGGCCAACGTCCTGACTTTC. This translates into CASSTTIGANVLTF.

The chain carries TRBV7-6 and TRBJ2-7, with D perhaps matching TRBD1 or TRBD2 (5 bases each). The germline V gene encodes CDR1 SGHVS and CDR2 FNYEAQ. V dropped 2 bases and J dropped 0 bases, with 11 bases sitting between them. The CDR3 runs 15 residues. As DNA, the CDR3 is TGTGCCAGCAGCTTATCAGAGGGGATCTCCTACGAGCAGTACTTC. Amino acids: CASSLSEGISYEQYF.

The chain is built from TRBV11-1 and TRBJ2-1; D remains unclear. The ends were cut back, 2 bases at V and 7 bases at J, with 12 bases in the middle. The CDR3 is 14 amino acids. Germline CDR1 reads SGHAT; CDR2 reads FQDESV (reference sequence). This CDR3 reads CASSLFGTRNEQFF. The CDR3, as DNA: TGTGCCAGCAGCTTATTCGGTACTCGGAATGAGCAGTTCTTC. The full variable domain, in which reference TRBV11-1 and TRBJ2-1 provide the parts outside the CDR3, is EAEVAQSPRYKITEKSQAVAFWCDPISGHATLYWYRQILGQGPELLVQFQDESVVDDSQLPKDRFSAERLKGVDSTLKIQPAELGDSAMYLCASSLFGTRNEQFFGPGTRLTVL.

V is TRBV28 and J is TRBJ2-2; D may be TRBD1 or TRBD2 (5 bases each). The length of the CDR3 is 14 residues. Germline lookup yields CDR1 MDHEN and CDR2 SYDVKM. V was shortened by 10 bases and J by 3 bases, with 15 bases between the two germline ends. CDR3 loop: CATNRDRDTGELFF. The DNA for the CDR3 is TGTGCCACCAACCGGGACCGCGACACCGGGGAGCTGTTTTTT.

CDR3 in amino acids: CASSFPPPQETQYF. The CDR3 region has the DNA TGTGCCAGCAGTTTTCCCCCCCCGCAAGAGACCCAGTACTTC. The chain uses TRBV28 and TRBJ2-5; D gene unclear. Germline values: CDR1 MDHEN, CDR2 SYDVKM. The germline V and J ends were trimmed by 3 bases and 2 bases, with 10 bases remaining between them. This CDR3 has 14 residues.

CDR3 amino acids: CASSLVGDGNTIYF. CDR3 DNA: TGTGCCAGCAGCTTAGTTGGGGATGGAAACACCATATATTTT. The chain has TRBV7-2 and TRBJ1-3; no firm D call. CDR3 length: 14 residues. The germline CDR1 and CDR2 sequences are SGHTA and FQGNSA. V lost 1 base and J 3 bases, leaving 7 bases between the germline ends.

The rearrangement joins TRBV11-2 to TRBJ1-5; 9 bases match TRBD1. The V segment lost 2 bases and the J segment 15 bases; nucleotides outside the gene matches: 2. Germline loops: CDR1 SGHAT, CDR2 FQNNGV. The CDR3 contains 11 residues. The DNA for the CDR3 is TGTGCCAGCAGCTTACGGGACAGGGCGCATTTT. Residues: CASSLRDRAHF.

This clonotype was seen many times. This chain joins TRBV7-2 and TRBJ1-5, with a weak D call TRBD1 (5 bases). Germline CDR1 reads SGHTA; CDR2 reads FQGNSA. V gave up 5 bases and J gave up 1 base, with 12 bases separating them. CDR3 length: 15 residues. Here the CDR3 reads CASSMSGFSNQPQHF. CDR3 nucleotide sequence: TGTGCCAGCAGCATGTCAGGGTTCAGCAATCAGCCCCAGCATTTT.

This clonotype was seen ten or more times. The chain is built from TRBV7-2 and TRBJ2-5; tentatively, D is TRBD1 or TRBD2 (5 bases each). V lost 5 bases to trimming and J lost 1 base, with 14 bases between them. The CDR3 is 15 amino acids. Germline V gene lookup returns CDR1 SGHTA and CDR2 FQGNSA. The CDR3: CASSLDSGPQETQYF. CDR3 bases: TGTGCCAGCAGCCTGGACTCAGGGCCCCAAGAGACCCAGTACTTC.